This TCR beta chain derives from a study of shared clonotypes between healthy human individuals (dated by TCRdb to the early 2020s). Background on the whole study: The cohort comprised a couple of women and a few men aged 18 to 49 years. For each donor, three plates each were used for CD4 naive and CD4 memory, two plates were used for CD8 naive, and one plate was used for CD8 memory. To estimate repertoire size and how much clonotype sharing occurs between individuals, the study deeply sequenced the blood TCR repertoires of about 5 healthy adults. Different laboratories and diverse techniques were used to prepare libraries and sequence TCR repertoires, to increase sequencing depth and limit assay-specific biases. Each donor's leukapheresis produced roughly between roughly 0.9 and 9 billion PBMCs. The paper's findings and limits, for the study overall: Compared with non-shared clonotypes, the clonotypes found in all four sorted-subset donors had higher generation probabilities. Pairwise subsampling led to the expectation that sequencing depth would affect the degree of clonotype sharing among donors. Sharing across a few donors was observed for approximately 4.6% of naive CD4, less than 4% of naive CD8, roughly 2.4% of memory CD4, and around 0.44% of memory CD8 clonotypes. Incomplete sequencing was indicated by rarefaction of sorted-subset datasets, despite the large sequencing depth. Sampling was restricted to blood, and TCR repertoires in tissue are likely to differ from TCR repertoires in blood. Naive subsets generally had larger estimated clonotype richness than memory subsets. Because the study included a small number of donors, the genetic and exposure-history diversity represented was limited.

The CDR3 sequence holds 18 residues, the cysteine and phenylalanine included. The kept DNA is CDR3 alone, 54 bases in frame from the first base. The germline V gene provides CDR1 SGHRS and CDR2 YFSETQ. The germline V end is reduced by 4 bases and the J end by 4 bases; junction bases left unmatched: 17. The donors were healthy, HIV-negative adults who had no recently reported acute infections or vaccinations. Every donor was a Caucasian adult residing in Nashville, Tennessee, USA. Magnetic negative selection was used to enrich CD4+ T cells, after which naive cells were positively selected on CD45RA and the negative fraction became the memory subset. Blood was collected by leukapheresis, and PBMCs were isolated by Ficoll-Histopaque density gradient centrifugation and then cryopreserved in liquid nitrogen vapor phase. Analytical flow cytometry was used to check the purity and quantity of each magnetically sorted T cell population. From each sorted fraction, genomic DNA was isolated and quantified by UV absorbance on a Nanodrop 2000c.

A note on this clone: Its antigen specificity is not known. The record has no base qualities; no much larger clone is one base away.

TCR CDR3 regions were amplified from genomic DNA by multiplex PCR using the deep immunoSEQ assay. Extracted genomic DNA from each cell subset was spread evenly across all wells of several immunoSEQ 96-well plates, with each plate serving as a replicate. For sorted subsets, approximately 200 ng of genomic DNA, equivalent to around 30,000 T cell genomes, went into each replicate PCR. The purified libraries were quantified using a Qubit 3.0 fluorometer, sized with a Bioanalyzer 2100, and then quantified again using the KAPA Library Quantification kit. Every immunoSEQ 96-well plate was sequenced on a separate single-read 150-cycle Illumina NextSeq 550 flow cell. The original methods were these. Because the immunoSEQ output included only junctional sequences and no quality scores, the filtering could not be the same as the filtering used for full-length reads. To assign V/J genes and CDR3, sequences were annotated using PyIR, a Python wrapper for IgBLAST v1.9, with IMGT germline references. Reads were removed for weak V/J assignments (E-value above 1e-6), missing CDR3, stop codons, out-of-frame junctions, or ambiguous translated residues. A V3J clonotype was defined by an identical inferred V gene, J gene, and CDR3 amino acid sequence. Percentage overlap between repertoires was computed as shared unique clonotypes divided by the size of the smaller repertoire. Repertoire richness was assessed with RTK rarefaction, the Chao1 estimator, and Recon v2.1 estimates of unobserved clonotypes. Generation probabilities for all TCRbeta clonotypes obtained by the gDNA method from a handful of donors were computed using OLGA. Not all clones reach the TCRdb copy of this immuneACCESS table, which keeps in-frame sequences only. Checked studies attribute under half of the gap to unresolved V genes and leave the rest unexplained. Clonal size and the V and J genes are those of that table, whereas D and trimming came from the DNA. For this sample there are roughly 1.5 million clones; around 98% appear just once. The ten largest clonotypes hold approximately 0.44% of the sample.

This receptor was identified in a man aged 30-40 years in good health. The specimen sequenced was naive CD4+ T cells sorted from blood. The meaning of the sample's cell subset or site label: CD45RA+ positively selected. The chain is assembled from TRBV5-1 and TRBJ2-3; 8 central bases correspond to TRBD1. At the DNA level, the sequence is TGCGCCAGCAGCGTGTTCTCGGGACAGGTCCGTCAATCAGATACGCAGTATTTT. Its translation is CASSVFSGQVRQSDTQYF.